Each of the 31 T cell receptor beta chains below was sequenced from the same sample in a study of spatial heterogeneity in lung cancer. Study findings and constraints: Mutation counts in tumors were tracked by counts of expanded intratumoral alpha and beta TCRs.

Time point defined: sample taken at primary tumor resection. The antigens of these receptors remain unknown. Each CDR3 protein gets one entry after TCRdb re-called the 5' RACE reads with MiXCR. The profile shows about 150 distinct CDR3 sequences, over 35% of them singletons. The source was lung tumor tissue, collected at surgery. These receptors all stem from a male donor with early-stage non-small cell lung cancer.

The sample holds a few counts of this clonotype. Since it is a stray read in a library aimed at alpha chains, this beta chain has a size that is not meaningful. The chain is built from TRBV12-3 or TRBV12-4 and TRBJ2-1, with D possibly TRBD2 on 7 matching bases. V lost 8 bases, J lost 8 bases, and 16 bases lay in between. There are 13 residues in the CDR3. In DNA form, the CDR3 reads TGTGCCAGCTCCTCCGGGGGGCGCCATGAGCAGTTCTTC. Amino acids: CASSSGGRHEQFF.

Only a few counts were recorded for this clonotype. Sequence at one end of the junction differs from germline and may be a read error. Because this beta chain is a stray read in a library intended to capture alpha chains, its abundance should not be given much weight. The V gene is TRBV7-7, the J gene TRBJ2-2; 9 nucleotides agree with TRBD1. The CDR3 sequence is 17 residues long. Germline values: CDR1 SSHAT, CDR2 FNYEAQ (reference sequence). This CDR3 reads CASSPILGQGNTGELFF. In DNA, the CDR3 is TGTGCTAGCAGCCCCATTTTGGGACAGGGGAACACCGGGGAGCTGTTTTTT. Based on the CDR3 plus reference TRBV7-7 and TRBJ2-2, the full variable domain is GAGVSQSPRYKVTKRGQDVTLRCDPISSHATLYWYQQALGQGPEFLTYFNYEAQPDKSGLPSDRFSAERPEGSISTLTIQRTEQRDSAMYRCASSPILGQGNTGELFFGEGSRLTVL.

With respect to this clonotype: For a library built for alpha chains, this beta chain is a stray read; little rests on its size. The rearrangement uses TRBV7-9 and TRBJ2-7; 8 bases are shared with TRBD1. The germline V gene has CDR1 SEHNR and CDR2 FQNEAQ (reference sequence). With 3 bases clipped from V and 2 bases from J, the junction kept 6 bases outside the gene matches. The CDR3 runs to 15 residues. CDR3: CASSFWSGQAYEQYF. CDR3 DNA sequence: TGTGCCAGCAGCTTCTGGTCGGGACAGGCCTACGAGCAGTACTTC.

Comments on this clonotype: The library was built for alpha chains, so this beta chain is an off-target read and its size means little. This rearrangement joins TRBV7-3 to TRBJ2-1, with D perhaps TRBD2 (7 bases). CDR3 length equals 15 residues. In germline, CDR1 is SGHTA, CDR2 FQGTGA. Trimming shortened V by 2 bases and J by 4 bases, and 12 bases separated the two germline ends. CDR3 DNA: TGTGCCAGCAGCTTAGGCGGGGGCCGATACAATGAGCAGTTCTTC. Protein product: CASSLGGGRYNEQFF. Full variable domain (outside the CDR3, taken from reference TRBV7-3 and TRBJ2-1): GAGVSQTPSNKVTEKGKYVELRCDPISGHTALYWYRQSLGQGPEFLIYFQGTGAADDSGLPNDRFFAVRPEGSVSTLKIQRTERGDSAVYLCASSLGGGRYNEQFFGPGTRLTVL.

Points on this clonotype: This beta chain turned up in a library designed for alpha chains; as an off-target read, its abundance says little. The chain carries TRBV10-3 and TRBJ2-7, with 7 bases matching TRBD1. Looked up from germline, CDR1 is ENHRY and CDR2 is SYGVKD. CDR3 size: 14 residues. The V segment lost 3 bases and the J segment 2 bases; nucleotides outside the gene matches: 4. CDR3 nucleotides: TGTGCCATCAGTGACCTCGACAGGGCCTACGAGCAGTACTTC. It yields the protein CAISDLDRAYEQYF.

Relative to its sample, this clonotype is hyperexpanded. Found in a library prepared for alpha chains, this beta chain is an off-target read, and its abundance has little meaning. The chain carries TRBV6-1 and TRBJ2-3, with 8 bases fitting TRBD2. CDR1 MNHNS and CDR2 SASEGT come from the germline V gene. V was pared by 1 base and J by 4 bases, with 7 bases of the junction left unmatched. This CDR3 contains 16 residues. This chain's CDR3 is CASSEVPGGPADTQYF. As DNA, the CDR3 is TGTGCCAGCAGTGAAGTTCCGGGGGGGCCCGCAGATACGCAGTATTTT.

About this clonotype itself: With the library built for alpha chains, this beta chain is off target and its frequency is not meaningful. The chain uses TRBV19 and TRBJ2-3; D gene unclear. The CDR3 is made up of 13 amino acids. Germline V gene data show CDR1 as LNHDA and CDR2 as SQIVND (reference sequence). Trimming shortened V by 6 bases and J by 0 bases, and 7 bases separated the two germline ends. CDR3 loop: CASRPSSTDTQYF. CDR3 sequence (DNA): TGTGCCAGTAGACCCAGTAGCACAGATACGCAGTATTTT.

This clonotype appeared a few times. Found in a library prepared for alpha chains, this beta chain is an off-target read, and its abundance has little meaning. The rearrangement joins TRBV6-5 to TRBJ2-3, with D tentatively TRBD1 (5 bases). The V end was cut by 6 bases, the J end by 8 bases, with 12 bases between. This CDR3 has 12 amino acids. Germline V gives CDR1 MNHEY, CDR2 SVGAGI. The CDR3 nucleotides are TGTGCCAGCAGGTCGGACACCGGTACGCAGTATTTT. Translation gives CASRSDTGTQYF.

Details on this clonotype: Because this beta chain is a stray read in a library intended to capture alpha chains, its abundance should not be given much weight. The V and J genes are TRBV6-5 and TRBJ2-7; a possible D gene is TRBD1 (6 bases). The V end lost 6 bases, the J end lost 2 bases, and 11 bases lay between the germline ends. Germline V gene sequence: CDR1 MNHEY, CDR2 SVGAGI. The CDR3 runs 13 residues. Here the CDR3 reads CASRSDRTYEQYF. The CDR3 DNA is TGTGCCAGCAGGTCCGACAGGACCTACGAGCAGTACTTC.

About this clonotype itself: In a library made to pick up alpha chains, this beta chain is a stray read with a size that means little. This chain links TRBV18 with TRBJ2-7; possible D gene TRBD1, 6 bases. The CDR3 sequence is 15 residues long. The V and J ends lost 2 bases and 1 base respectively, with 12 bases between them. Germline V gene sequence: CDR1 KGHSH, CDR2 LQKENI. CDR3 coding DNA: TGTGCCAGCTCACCAGGACAGCTATTGTCCTACGAGCAGTACTTC. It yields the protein CASSPGQLLSYEQYF.

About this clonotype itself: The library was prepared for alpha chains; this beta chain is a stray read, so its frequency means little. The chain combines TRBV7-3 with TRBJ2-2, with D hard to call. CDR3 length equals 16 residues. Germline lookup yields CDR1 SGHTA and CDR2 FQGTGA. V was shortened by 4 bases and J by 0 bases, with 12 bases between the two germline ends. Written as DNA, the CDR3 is TGTGCCAGCAGCTCTACCAGGAAACCGAACACCGGGGAGCTGTTTTTT. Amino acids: CASSSTRKPNTGELFF.

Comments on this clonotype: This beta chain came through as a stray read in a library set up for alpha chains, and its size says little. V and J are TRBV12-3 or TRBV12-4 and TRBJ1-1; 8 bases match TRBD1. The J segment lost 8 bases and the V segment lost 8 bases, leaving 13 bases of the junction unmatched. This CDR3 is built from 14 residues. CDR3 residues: CASDKGQEDREAFF. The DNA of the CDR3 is TGTGCCAGCGACAAGGGACAGGAGGATCGAGAAGCTTTCTTT.

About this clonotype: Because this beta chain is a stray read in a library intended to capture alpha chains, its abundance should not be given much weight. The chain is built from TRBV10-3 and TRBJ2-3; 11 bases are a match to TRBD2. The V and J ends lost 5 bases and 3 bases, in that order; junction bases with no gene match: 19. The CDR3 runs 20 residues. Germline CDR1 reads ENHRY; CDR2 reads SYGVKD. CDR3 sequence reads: CAISPSGATSGGTGTDTQYF. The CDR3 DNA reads TGTGCCATCAGTCCCTCCGGGGCTACTAGCGGGGGTACCGGGACAGATACGCAGTATTTT.

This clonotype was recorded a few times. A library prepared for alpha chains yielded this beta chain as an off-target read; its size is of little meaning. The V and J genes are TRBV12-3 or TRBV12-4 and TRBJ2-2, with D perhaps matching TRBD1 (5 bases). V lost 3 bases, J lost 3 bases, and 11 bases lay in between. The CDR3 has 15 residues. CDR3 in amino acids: CASSLIRGYTGELFF. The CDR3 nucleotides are TGTGCCAGCAGTTTGATAAGGGGTTACACCGGGGAGCTGTTTTTT.

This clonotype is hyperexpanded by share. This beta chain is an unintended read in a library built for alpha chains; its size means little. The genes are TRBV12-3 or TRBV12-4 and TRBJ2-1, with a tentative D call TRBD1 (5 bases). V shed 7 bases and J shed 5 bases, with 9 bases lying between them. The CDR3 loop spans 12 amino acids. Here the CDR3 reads CASTKDNNEQFF. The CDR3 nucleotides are TGTGCCAGCACCAAGGACAACAATGAGCAGTTCTTC.

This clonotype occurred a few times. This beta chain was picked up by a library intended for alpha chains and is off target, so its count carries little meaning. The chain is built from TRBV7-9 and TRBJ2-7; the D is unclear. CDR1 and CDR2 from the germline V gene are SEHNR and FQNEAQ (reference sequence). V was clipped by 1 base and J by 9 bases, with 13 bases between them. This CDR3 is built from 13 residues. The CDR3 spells CASSLGTNDGQYF. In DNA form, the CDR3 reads TGTGCCAGCAGCTTAGGGACCAACGACGGGCAGTACTTC.

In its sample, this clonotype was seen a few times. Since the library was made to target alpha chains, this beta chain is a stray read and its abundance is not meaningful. This CDR3 is CASSPPALMSTGELFF. As DNA, the CDR3 is TGTGCCAGCAGCCCTCCGGCCCTCATGAGCACCGGGGAGCTGTTTTTT. The gene calls are TRBV11-2 and TRBJ2-2; D not certain. Germline CDR1 SGHAT, CDR2 FQNNGV. Trimming cost V 5 bases and J 4 bases, with 17 bases left between them. This CDR3 spans 16 amino acids.

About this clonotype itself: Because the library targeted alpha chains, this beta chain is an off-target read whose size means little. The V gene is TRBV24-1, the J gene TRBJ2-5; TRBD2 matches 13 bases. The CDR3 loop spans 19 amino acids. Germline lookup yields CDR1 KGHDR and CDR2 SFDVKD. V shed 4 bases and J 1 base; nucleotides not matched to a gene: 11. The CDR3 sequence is CATSDAGLAGAPFQETQYF. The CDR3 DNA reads TGTGCCACCAGTGACGCCGGACTAGCGGGGGCCCCATTCCAAGAGACCCAGTACTTC.

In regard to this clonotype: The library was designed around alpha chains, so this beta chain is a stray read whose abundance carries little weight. The CDR3: CASSPVGRKDTQYF. In nucleotides, the CDR3 is TGCGCCAGCAGCCCCGTGGGGCGCAAAGATACGCAGTATTTT. The genes are TRBV4-1 and TRBJ2-3; TRBD1 is a possible D gene (5 bases). This CDR3 region has 14 residues. V dropped 4 bases and J dropped 5 bases, with 13 bases sitting between them. Germline CDR1 is MGHRA and CDR2 is YSYEKL.

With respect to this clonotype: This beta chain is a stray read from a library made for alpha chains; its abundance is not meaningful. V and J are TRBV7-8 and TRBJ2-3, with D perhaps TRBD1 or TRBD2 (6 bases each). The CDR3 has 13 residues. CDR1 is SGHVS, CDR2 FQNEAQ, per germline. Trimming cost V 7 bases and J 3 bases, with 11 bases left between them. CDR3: CASNRGETDTQYF. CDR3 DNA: TGTGCCAGCAATAGGGGGGAGACAGATACGCAGTATTTT.

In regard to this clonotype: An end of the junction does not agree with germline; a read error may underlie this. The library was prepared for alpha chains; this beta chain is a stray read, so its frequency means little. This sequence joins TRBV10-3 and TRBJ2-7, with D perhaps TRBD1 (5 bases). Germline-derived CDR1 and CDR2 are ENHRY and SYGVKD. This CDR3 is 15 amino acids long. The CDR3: CAVSAQAISSYEQYF. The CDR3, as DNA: TGTGCCGTCAGTGCACAGGCGATAAGCTCCTACGAGCAGTACTTC.

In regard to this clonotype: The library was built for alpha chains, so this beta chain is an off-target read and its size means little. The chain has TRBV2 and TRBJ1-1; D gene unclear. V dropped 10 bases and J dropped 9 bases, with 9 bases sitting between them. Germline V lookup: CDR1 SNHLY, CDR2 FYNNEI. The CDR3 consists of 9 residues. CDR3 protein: CAIRGQAFF. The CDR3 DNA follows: TGTGCCATACGCGGACAAGCTTTCTTT.

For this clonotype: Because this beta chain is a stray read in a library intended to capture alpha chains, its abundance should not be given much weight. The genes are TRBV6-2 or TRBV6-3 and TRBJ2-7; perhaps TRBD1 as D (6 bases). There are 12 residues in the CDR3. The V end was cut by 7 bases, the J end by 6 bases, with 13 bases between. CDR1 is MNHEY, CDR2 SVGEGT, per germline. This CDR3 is CASKQGSGEQYF. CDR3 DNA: TGTGCCAGCAAACAGGGCTCTGGCGAGCAGTACTTC.

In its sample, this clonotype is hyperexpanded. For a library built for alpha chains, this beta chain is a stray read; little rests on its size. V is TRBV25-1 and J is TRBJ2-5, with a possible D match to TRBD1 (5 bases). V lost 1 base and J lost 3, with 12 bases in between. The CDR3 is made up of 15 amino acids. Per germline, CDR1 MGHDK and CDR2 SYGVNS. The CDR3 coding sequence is TGTGCCAGCAGTGAATCTCAGGGTTTGGAAGAGACCCAGTACTTC. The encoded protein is CASSESQGLEETQYF.

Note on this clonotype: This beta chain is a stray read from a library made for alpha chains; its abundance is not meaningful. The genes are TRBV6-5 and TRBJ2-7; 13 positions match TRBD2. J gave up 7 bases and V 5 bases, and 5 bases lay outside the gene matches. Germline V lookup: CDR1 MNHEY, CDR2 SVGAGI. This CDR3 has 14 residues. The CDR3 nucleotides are TGTGCCAGCAGTAAAGGACTAGCGGGAGTTGAGCAGTACTTC. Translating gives CASSKGLAGVEQYF.

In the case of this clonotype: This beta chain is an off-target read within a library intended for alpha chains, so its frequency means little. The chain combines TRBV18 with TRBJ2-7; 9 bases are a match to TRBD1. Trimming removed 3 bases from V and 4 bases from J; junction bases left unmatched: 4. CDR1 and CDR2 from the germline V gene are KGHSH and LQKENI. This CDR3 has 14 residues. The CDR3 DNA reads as TGTGCCAGCTCACCCGGGACAGGGCGGTACGAGCAGTACTTC. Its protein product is CASSPGTGRYEQYF.

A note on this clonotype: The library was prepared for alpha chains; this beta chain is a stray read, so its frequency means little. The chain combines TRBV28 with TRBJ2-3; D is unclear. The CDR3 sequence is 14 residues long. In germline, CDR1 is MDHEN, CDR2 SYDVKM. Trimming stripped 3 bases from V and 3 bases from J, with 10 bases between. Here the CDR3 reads CASSFLSGTDTQYF. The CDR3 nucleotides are TGTGCCAGCAGTTTTTTGTCCGGAACAGATACGCAGTATTTT.

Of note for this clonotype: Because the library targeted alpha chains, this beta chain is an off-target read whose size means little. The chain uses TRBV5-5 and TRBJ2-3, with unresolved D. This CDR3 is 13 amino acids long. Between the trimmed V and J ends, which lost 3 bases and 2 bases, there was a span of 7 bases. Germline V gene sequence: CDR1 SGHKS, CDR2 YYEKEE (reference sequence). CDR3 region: CASSSGFTDTQYF. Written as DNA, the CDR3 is TGTGCCAGCAGCTCAGGTTTCACAGATACGCAGTATTTT.

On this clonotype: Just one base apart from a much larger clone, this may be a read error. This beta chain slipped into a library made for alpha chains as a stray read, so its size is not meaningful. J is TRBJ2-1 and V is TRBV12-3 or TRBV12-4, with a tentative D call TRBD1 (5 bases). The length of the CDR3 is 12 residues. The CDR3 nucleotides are TGTGTCAGCACCAAGGACAACAATGAGCAGTTCTTC. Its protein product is CVSTKDNNEQFF.

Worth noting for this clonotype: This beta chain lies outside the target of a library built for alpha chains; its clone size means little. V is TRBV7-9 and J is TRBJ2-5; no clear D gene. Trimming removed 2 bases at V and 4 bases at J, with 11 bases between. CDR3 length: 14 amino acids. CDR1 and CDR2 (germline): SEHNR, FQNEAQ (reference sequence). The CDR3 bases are TGTGCCAGCAGCTTAAGATTAGCATCAGAGACCCAGTACTTC. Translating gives CASSLRLASETQYF.

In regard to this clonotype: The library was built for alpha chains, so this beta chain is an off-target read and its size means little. CDR3: CASSPLVHTYSYNEQFF. The CDR3 DNA follows: TGTGCCAGCAGCCCCCTCGTGCATACTTACTCCTACAATGAGCAGTTCTTC. V gene TRBV11-2 combines with J gene TRBJ2-1; D is ambiguous. The germline gives CDR1 SGHAT, CDR2 FQNNGV. This CDR3 has 17 residues. With 5 bases removed from V and 0 bases from J, the gap between germline ends came to 17 bases.